What follows describes a single T cell receptor beta chain. TCRdb recomputed calls from the RACE reads with MiXCR, one row per CDR3 protein. This sample yields roughly 250,000 distinct CDR3 sequences, of which about 9% are seen a single time; 2.3% belongs to the top ten. The source of the sample is a study of human T cells and chemical hapten exposure. Time point: pre-sensitization, week 0. Treatment given: therapeutic diphenylcyclopropenone sensitization with weekly scalp DPC. The origin of this receptor is a woman in her thirties or forties with alopecia areata. Some clones in this sample may be carry-over from other donors' samples. This specimen consisted of whole blood, obtained in connection with sensitization to the hapten diphenylcyclopropenone (DPC).

The CDR3 nucleotides are TGCAGTGCTGAACAGGGCCCAGATACGCAGTATTTT. Its translation is CSAEQGPDTQYF. The chain is built from TRBV20-1 and TRBJ2-3, with D maybe TRBD1 (6 bases). V lost 5 bases and J lost 4, with 10 bases in between. CDR3 length: 12 amino acids. The germline V gene encodes CDR1 DFQATT and CDR2 SNEGSKA (reference sequence).